Shown below are 27 T cell receptor beta chains from a single sample sequenced in a study of blood T cell repertoires in COVID-19. Only in-frame clones appear in the TCRdb table, and some are missing; sequencing was by immunoSEQ multiplex PCR. In the table there are tens of thousands of clones, about 88% of which are singletons. Sequencing was carried out using peripheral blood. These receptors all stem from a human donor with active COVID-19. The donor label of this sample is uncertain.

The rearrangement joins TRBV28 to TRBJ2-1; 11 nucleotides line up with TRBD2. V lost 5 bases, J lost 8 bases, and 8 bases stayed unmatched. Germline CDR1 and CDR2: MDHEN and SYDVKM. The CDR3 is made up of 15 amino acids. The CDR3 nucleotides read TGTGCCAGCAGTGAAAATAGCGGGAGGGCCGATGAGCAGTTCTTC. It specifies CASSENSGRADEQFF.

Concerning this clone itself: The sample carries other DNA sequences with the same CDR3. The genes are TRBV7-9 and TRBJ1-6; D perhaps matches TRBD1 (5 bases). The CDR3 is made up of 15 amino acids. Germline assignment: CDR1 SEHNR and CDR2 FQNEAQ (reference sequence). V was trimmed by 3 bases and J by 7 bases, leaving 13 bases between them. CDR3 sequence (DNA): TGTGCCAGCAGCTTTCAGGGAATCGCCAATTCACCCCTCCACTTT. As protein: CASSFQGIANSPLHF.

This chain uses TRBV7-8 with TRBJ2-7; TRBD1 aligns across 7 bases. CDR1 and CDR2 from the germline V gene are SGHVS and FQNEAQ. The CDR3 has 14 amino acids. V dropped 0 bases and J dropped 2; count of bases not matched to a gene: 1. The CDR3 DNA reads as TGTGCCAGCAGCTTAGCGGGGACAGCCTACGAGCAGTACTTC. This translates into CASSLAGTAYEQYF.

The chain is built from TRBV4-2 and TRBJ2-1, with a possible D match to TRBD1 (6 bases). The CDR3 is made up of 17 amino acids. The V gene lost 4 bases and the J gene lost 4 bases, with 20 bases spanning the gap. Germline-derived CDR1 and CDR2 are LGHNA and YNFKEQ. CDR3: CASSLISPGQGYNEQFF. The DNA for the CDR3 is TGTGCCAGCAGCCTTATCTCCCCGGGACAAGGGTACAATGAGCAGTTCTTC.

The gene calls are TRBV27 and TRBJ1-3; D ambiguous. Germline V gene data show CDR1 as MNHEY and CDR2 as SMNVEV (reference sequence). The V and J ends lost 2 bases and 11 bases respectively, with 7 bases between them. The CDR3 has 11 residues. The CDR3 bases are TGTGCCAGCAGTTTACTAATCTCCATATATTTT. This gives the protein CASSLLISIYF.

This clone is a singleton in its sample. The chain links TRBV9 to TRBJ2-2, with 10 bases fitting TRBD2. Germline loops: CDR1 SGDLS, CDR2 YYNGEE. V shed 0 bases, J shed 4 bases, and the junction held 6 bases outside the gene matches. This CDR3 has 17 amino acids. This CDR3 reads CASSVGLAGVSTGELFF. In DNA, the CDR3 is TGTGCCAGCAGCGTAGGCCTAGCGGGAGTAAGCACCGGGGAGCTGTTTTTT.

CDR3 amino acids: CASSPDRAAETQYF. CDR3 nucleotide sequence: TGTGCCAGCAGCCCGGACAGGGCGGCCGAGACCCAGTACTTC. The rearrangement joins TRBV7-2 to TRBJ2-5; TRBD1 agrees at 8 bases. Per germline, CDR1 SGHTA and CDR2 FQGNSA. There are 14 residues in the CDR3. V dropped 5 bases and J dropped 5; count of bases not matched to a gene: 7.

The rearrangement links TRBV9 to TRBJ2-1; TRBD2 matches at 9 bases. Germline V CDR1 and CDR2: SGDLS, YYNGEE. The CDR3 extends over 18 amino acids. Losses at the gene ends were 2 bases for V and 2 bases for J; bases not matched to a gene: 11. The CDR3 reads CASSVSASSGVTYNEQFF. The CDR3, as DNA: TGTGCCAGCAGCGTGTCGGCGTCTAGCGGGGTGACCTACAATGAGCAGTTCTTC.

The DNA of the CDR3 is TGTGCCAGCAGCCTACCCACAGGGGGCGGAGGTAACTATGGCTACACCTTC. Amino acids: CASSLPTGGGGNYGYTF. The chain carries TRBV5-4 and TRBJ1-2; 9 bases are shared with TRBD1. The germline V gene has CDR1 SGHNT and CDR2 YYREEE (reference sequence). V lost 4 bases and J lost 1; bases outside the gene matches: 11. The CDR3 is 17 amino acids.

The chain joins TRBV9 to TRBJ2-4, with D possibly being TRBD2 (5 bases). Germline CDR1 and CDR2: SGDLS and YYNGEE. This CDR3 has 13 residues. The V and J ends lost 4 bases and 9 bases respectively, with 14 bases between them. CDR3 loop: CASSPRPEGIQYF. The CDR3 nucleotides read TGTGCCAGCAGCCCGCGGCCTGAGGGCATTCAGTACTTC.

The chain couples TRBV4-1 to TRBJ2-3; 8 bases line up with TRBD2. V lost 4 bases, J lost 4 bases, and 7 bases stayed unmatched. CDR1 is MGHRA, CDR2 YSYEKL, per germline. This CDR3 has 15 amino acids. The CDR3 reads CASSLTQLAADTQYF. As DNA, the CDR3 is TGCGCCAGCAGCCTCACCCAACTAGCGGCAGATACGCAGTATTTT.

The chain links TRBV6-4 to TRBJ1-6; 7 nucleotides agree with TRBD1. The CDR3 sequence is 13 residues long. Unmatched junction bases numbered 3, after V lost 7 bases and J lost 6 bases. The germline gives CDR1 MRHNA, CDR2 SNTAGT. Here the CDR3 DNA reads TGTGCCAGCAAAGCAGGGGGTAATTCACCCCTCCACTTT. The encoded protein is CASKAGGNSPLHF.

The rearrangement uses TRBV4-3 and TRBJ1-2; D unresolved. The CDR3 contains 14 residues. The germline V gene has CDR1 LGHNA and CDR2 YSLEER. The V and J ends lost 4 bases and 5 bases respectively, with 14 bases between them. Written as DNA, the CDR3 is TGCGCCAGCAGCCGTACCCTTGGAGGATATGGCTACACCTTC. This translates into CASSRTLGGYGYTF.

The gene calls are TRBV18 and TRBJ1-3; 9 bases are a match to TRBD1. Losses at the gene ends were 4 bases for V and 3 bases for J; bases not matched to a gene: 4. CDR3 length: 15 amino acids. Germline V gene lookup returns CDR1 KGHSH and CDR2 LQKENI. The CDR3 spells CASSLLTGGGNTIYF. CDR3 DNA: TGTGCCAGCTCACTCCTGACAGGGGGTGGAAACACCATATATTTT. Full variable domain (outside the CDR3, taken from reference TRBV18 and TRBJ1-3): NAGVMQNPRHLVRRRGQEARLRCSPMKGHSHVYWYRQLPEEGLKFMVYLQKENIIDESGMPKERFSAEFPKEGPSILRIQQVVRGDSAAYFCASSLLTGGGNTIYFGEGSWLTVV.

V usage is TRBV21-1 and J usage is TRBJ2-3; TRBD1, the D gene given by the table, was not confirmed from the DNA. TRBV21-1 is labeled a pseudogene. The length of the CDR3 is 18 residues. The CDR3 nucleotides read TGTGCCAGCAGCAAAGGGACTCTAATTGGACAGGGAACAGATACGCAGTATTTT. It encodes CASSKGTLIGQGTDTQYF.

By sample fraction, this clone is medium-sized. Relative to the germline gene, one junction end is altered; a read error may explain this. The chain joins TRBV4-1 to TRBJ2-7; D gene uncertain. CDR3 length equals 12 residues. Per germline, CDR1 MGHRA and CDR2 YSYEKL. The DNA of the CDR3 is TGCGCCAGCAGCCAAGATGCGTCCAAACCCCACTTC. This codes for CASSQDASKPHF.

V gene TRBV19 combines with J gene TRBJ1-5; 10 nucleotides align to TRBD1. The CDR3 sequence is 14 residues long. Germline assignment: CDR1 LNHDA and CDR2 SQIVND (reference sequence). V trimming: 6 bases; J trimming: 6 bases; junction bases outside the gene matches: 5. The CDR3 DNA is TGTGCCAGTAGCCCAGGGACAGGGGCTCAGCCCCAGCATTTT. As protein: CASSPGTGAQPQHF.

V usage is TRBV20-1 and J usage is TRBJ2-2; 8 bases are a match to TRBD1. The germline V gene has CDR1 DFQATT and CDR2 SNEGSKA (reference sequence). Trimming at V came to 3 bases and at J to 7 bases, leaving 10 bases not matched to a gene. CDR3 length equals 15 residues. The DNA for the CDR3 is TGCAGTGCTAGTTCACCGGACAGGGCGATCGGGGAGCTGTTTTTT. Translation gives CSASSPDRAIGELFF.

CDR3 amino acids: CASRAVAGGLTEQFF. Written as DNA, the CDR3 is TGTGCCAGCAGGGCAGTAGCGGGGGGCCTGACGGAGCAGTTCTTC. The V gene is TRBV2, the J gene TRBJ2-1, with TRBD2 matching over 10 bases. The CDR3 spans 15 residues. Trimming at V came to 6 bases and at J to 10 bases, leaving 12 bases not matched to a gene. Germline CDR1 and CDR2: SNHLY and FYNNEI.

About this clone itself: Sequence at one end of the junction differs from germline and may be a read error. This chain connects TRBV6-5 to TRBJ2-7, with D maybe TRBD1 (6 bases). Germline V lookup: CDR1 MNHEY, CDR2 SVGAGI. This CDR3 is built from 15 residues. CDR3 protein: CASSSFLQGEVEQYF. The CDR3 nucleotides read TGTGCCAGTAGTTCATTCTTACAGGGTGAGGTCGAGCAGTACTTC.

For the CDR3, the DNA is TGTGCCAGCAGCTCCGGAGTGGTTCCCATGAACACCGGGGAGCTGTTTTTT. Encoded protein: CASSSGVVPMNTGELFF. The chain has TRBV13 and TRBJ2-2; D not resolved. Germline values: CDR1 PRHDT, CDR2 FYEKMQ (reference sequence). The CDR3 length is 17 residues. Between the trimmed V and J ends, which lost 4 bases and 1 base, there was a span of 16 bases.

The chain carries TRBV5-1 and TRBJ2-5; the D is unclear. CDR3 size: 14 residues. CDR1 and CDR2 from the germline V gene are SGHRS and YFSETQ. V was trimmed by 4 bases and J by 3 bases, leaving 13 bases between them. The CDR3 sequence: CASSLGQRKETQYF. As DNA, the CDR3 is TGCGCCAGCAGCCTGGGCCAGCGTAAAGAGACCCAGTACTTC.

V and J are TRBV19 and TRBJ2-1, with 7 bases that match TRBD1. The CDR3 runs to 14 residues. Germline V CDR1 and CDR2: LNHDA, SQIVND (reference sequence). The V and J ends lost 7 bases and 7 bases, in that order; junction bases with no gene match: 10. The CDR3 nucleotides read TGTGCCAGTACACACCTAGACAGGGTAAATGAGCAGTTCTTC. Amino acids: CASTHLDRVNEQFF.

The chain carries TRBV28 and TRBJ1-1, with no clear D. Germline V gives CDR1 MDHEN, CDR2 SYDVKM. The CDR3 extends over 14 amino acids. The V and J ends lost 7 bases and 1 base respectively, with 13 bases between them. Written as DNA, the CDR3 is TGTGCCAGCACCTTACCCCCAGGGAACACTGAAGCTTTCTTT. This translates into CASTLPPGNTEAFF.

The chain has TRBV3-1 (or the pseudogene TRBV3-2) and TRBJ2-3; TRBD2 matches at 8 bases. Trimming at V came to 0 bases and at J to 1 base, leaving 3 bases not matched to a gene. From germline, CDR1 is LGHDT and CDR2 YNNKEL (reference sequence). CDR3 size: 16 residues. CDR3 nucleotide sequence: TGTGCCAGCAGCCAAGATGGCGGGGGGCGCACAGATACGCAGTATTTT. Its protein is CASSQDGGGRTDTQYF.

The J gene is TRBJ2-2, the V gene TRBV6-5; 8 bases are shared with TRBD1. Unmatched junction bases numbered 4, after V lost 6 bases and J lost 4 bases. The CDR3 spans 14 residues. Germline lookup yields CDR1 MNHEY and CDR2 SVGAGI. CDR3 nucleotides: TGTGCCAGCAGGACAGGGGCGGGCACCGGGGAGCTGTTTTTT. Amino acids: CASRTGAGTGELFF.

The count of this clone is one. CDR3 nucleotide sequence: TGCGCCAGCAGCTATCAGGGGGCTCCAGAGACCCAGTACTTC. As protein: CASSYQGAPETQYF. This rearrangement joins TRBV5-1 to TRBJ2-5; 8 bases map to TRBD1. Losses at the gene ends were 3 bases for V and 4 bases for J; bases not matched to a gene: 5. Germline V CDR1 and CDR2: SGHRS, YFSETQ. The CDR3 runs to 14 residues.